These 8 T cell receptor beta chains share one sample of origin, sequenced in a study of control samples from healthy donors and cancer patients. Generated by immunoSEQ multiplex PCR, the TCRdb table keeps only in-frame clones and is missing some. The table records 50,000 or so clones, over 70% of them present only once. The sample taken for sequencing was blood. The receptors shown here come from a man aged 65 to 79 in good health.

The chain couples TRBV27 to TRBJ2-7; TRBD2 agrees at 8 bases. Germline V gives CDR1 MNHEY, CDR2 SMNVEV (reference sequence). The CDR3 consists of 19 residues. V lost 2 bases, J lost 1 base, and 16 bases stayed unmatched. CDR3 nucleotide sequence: TGTGCCAGCAGTTTAACTCCCGGGACTAGAGGGATTGAGTCCTACGAGCAGTACTTC. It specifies CASSLTPGTRGIESYEQYF.

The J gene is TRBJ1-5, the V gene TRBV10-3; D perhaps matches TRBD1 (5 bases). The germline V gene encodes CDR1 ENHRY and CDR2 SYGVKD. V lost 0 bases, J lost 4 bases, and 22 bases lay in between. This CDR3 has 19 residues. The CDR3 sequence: CAISESKGAGLDRNQPQHF. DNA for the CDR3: TGTGCCATCAGTGAGTCGAAAGGCGCAGGGTTGGATAGGAATCAGCCCCAGCATTTT.

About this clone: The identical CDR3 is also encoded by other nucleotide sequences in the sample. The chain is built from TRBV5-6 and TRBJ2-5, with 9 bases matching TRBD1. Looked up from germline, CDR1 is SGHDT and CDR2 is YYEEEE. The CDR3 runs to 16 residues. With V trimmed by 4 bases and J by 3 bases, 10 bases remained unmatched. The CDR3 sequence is CASSLAPGQGKETQYF. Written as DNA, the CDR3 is TGTGCCAGCAGCCTGGCCCCGGGACAGGGAAAAGAGACCCAGTACTTC.

CDR3 in DNA: TGTGCCAGCAGCTTAGCGTCAATCGGGACAGGGGTTTCGAAGACCCAGTACTTC. Protein: CASSLASIGTGVSKTQYF. This chain connects TRBV7-9 to TRBJ2-5, with TRBD1 identical over 10 bases. This CDR3 has 18 residues. The junction had 13 bases not matched to a gene; V was cut back by 0 bases and J by 6 bases. Germline CDR1 SEHNR, CDR2 FQNEAQ (reference sequence).

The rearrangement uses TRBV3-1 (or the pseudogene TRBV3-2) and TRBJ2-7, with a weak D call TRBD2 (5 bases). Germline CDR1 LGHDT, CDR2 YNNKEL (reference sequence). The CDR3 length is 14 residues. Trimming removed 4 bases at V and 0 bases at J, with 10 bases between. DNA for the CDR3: TGTGCCAGCAGCCCTACTAGGAACTCCTACGAGCAGTACTTC. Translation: CASSPTRNSYEQYF.

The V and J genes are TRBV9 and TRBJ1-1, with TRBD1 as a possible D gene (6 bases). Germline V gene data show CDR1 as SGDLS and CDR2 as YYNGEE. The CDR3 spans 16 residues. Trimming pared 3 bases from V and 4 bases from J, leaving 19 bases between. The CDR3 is CASSGGPTGAPTEAFF. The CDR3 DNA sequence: TGTGCCAGCAGCGGAGGGCCTACGGGGGCGCCCACTGAAGCTTTCTTT.

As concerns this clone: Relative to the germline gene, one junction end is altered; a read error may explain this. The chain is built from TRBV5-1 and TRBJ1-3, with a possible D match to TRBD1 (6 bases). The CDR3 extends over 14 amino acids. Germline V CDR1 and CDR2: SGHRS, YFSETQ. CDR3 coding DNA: TGCGCCAGCAGCGGGGACATCTCTAGAAACACCATATATTTT. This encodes CASSGDISRNTIYF. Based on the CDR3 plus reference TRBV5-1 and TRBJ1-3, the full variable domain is KAGVTQTPRYLIKTRGQQVTLSCSPISGHRSVSWYQQTPGQGLQFLFEYFSETQRNKGNFPGRFSGRQFSNSRSEMNVSTLELGDSALYLCASSGDISRNTIYFGEGSWLTVV.

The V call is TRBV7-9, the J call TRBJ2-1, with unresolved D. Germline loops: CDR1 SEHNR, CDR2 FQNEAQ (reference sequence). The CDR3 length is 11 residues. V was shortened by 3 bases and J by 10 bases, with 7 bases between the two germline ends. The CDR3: CASSLGWEQFF. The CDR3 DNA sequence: TGTGCCAGCAGCTTGGGATGGGAGCAGTTCTTC.